A single sample is the source of the 25 T cell receptor beta chains below, sequenced in a study of tumor-infiltrating lymphocytes in primary liver carcinoma. Total RNA and DNA came together from 20-30 mg of bulk tissue without cell sorting. Production of TCR beta cDNA used around 500 ng total RNA together with a constant-region primer. Construction of TCR beta libraries relied on three successive nested multiplex PCR rounds employing slightly modified ARM-PCR. In the first two PCR rounds, TRBV1-TRBV30 forward primers were paired with a C-beta reverse primer, and each round lasted around 10 cycles. One entry per CDR3 protein, called by TCRdb with MiXCR from the multiplex PCR reads. Among about 190,000 distinct CDR3 sequences listed, around four fifths were seen once. The specimen was tumor tissue from primary liver carcinoma. These receptors came from a man between 35 and 55 years old with primary liver carcinoma and hepatitis B virus infection.

V gene TRBV11-2 combines with J gene TRBJ2-3, with D possibly being TRBD1 or TRBD2 (5 bases each). The CDR3 is made up of 16 amino acids. CDR1 is SGHAT, CDR2 FQNNGV, per germline. Trimming pared 9 bases from V and 2 bases from J, leaving 21 bases between. CDR3: CARSRRSTGTTDTQYF. CDR3 coding DNA: TGTGCCAGAAGCAGAAGAAGTACGGGGACCACAGATACGCAGTATTTT.

This clonotype was observed at least ten times. The chain has TRBV11-2 and TRBJ2-2; no definite D call. The CDR3 totals 14 residues. Germline V gives CDR1 SGHAT, CDR2 FQNNGV. V lost 5 bases to trimming and J lost 1 base, with 8 bases between them. The CDR3 is CASSRYLNTGELFF. CDR3 in DNA: TGTGCCAGCAGCCGATATTTGAACACCGGGGAGCTGTTTTTT.

CDR3: CISGVSGSYEQYF. CDR3 nucleotide sequence: TGTATCAGCGGCGTTAGCGGGAGCTACGAGCAGTACTTC. V usage is TRBV4-2 and J usage is TRBJ2-7, with 9 positions matching TRBD2. Germline CDR1 LGHNA, CDR2 YNFKEQ. The CDR3 is 13 amino acids.

Regarding this clonotype: A read error is possible here, since a much larger clone lies one base away. This rearrangement joins TRBV29-1 to TRBJ1-4, with D hard to call. This CDR3 is built from 10 residues. The germline V gene has CDR1 SQVTM and CDR2 ANQGSEA. Trimming removed 7 bases at V and 8 bases at J, with 8 bases between. As DNA, the CDR3 is TGCAGCGCCCCTACGGAAAAACTGTTTTTT. Its translation is CSAPTEKLFF.

The V gene is TRBV4-3, the J gene TRBJ2-4; D is perhaps TRBD2 (6 bases). V dropped 0 bases and J dropped 11 bases, with 11 bases sitting between them. Germline V gene data show CDR1 as LGHNA and CDR2 as YSLEER. CDR3 length: 13 amino acids. The CDR3 coding sequence is TGCGCCAGCAGCCAAGAGGAGGGGAGTGTTCAGTACTTC. Translation: CASSQEEGSVQYF.

This clonotype has only one observation. The V and J genes are TRBV6-1 and TRBJ2-3; D is uncertain. CDR3 length: 14 residues. From germline, CDR1 is MNHNS and CDR2 SASEGT. In nucleotides, the CDR3 is TGTGACAGTATTCTTGGGCCTTTGGGGGATACGCAGTATTTT. Amino acid sequence: CDSILGPLGDTQYF.

A remark on this clonotype: A read error may account for a junction end that differs from germline. The CDR3 sequence: CSARLAGGRNEQIF. In nucleotides, the CDR3 is TGCAGTGCAAGACTAGCGGGAGGTCGGAATGAGCAGATCTTC. The gene calls are TRBV29-1 and TRBJ2-1; 13 bases are shared with TRBD2. The CDR3 sequence is 14 residues long. Germline V gives CDR1 SQVTM, CDR2 ANQGSEA.

This clonotype was counted once. A read error is likely, as this CDR3 ends without the conserved phenylalanine or tryptophan. No DNA is shown, since the ends of the CDR3 on it are uncertain; the CDR3 is the one TCRdb lists. The chain employs TRBV11-1 and TRBJ2-7. The CDR3 spans 12 amino acids, including both terminal residues. Germline CDR1 reads SGHAT; CDR2 reads FQDESV (reference sequence). This CDR3 is CASCPDTYEHYL.

The chain carries TRBV5-5 and TRBJ1-5, with a tentative D call TRBD1 (5 bases). V lost 4 bases, J lost 8 bases, and 16 bases lay in between. In germline, CDR1 is SGHKS, CDR2 YYEKEE (reference sequence). This CDR3 is 14 amino acids long. The CDR3 bases are TGTGCCAGCAGCAGCGGGGGGGTATGTAAGCCCCAGCATTTT. This translates into CASSSGGVCKPQHF.

Comment on this clonotype: One base away lies a much larger clone, so this may be a sequencing read error. As DNA, the CDR3 is TGCGCCAGCAGCTTGTCGTTGCGAGGAGTCGAGAGCGAGCAGTACTTC. Translation gives CASSLSLRGVESEQYF. V is TRBV5-1 and J is TRBJ2-7; unclear D gene. The CDR3 is 16 residues long. Germline CDR1 and CDR2: SGHRS and YFSETQ. Trimming shortened V by 1 base and J by 6 bases, and 20 bases separated the two germline ends. The full variable domain, in which reference TRBV5-1 and TRBJ2-7 provide the parts outside the CDR3, is KAGVTQTPRYLIKTRGQQVTLSCSPISGHRSVSWYQQTPGQGLQFLFEYFSETQRNKGNFPGRFSGRQFSNSRSEMNVSTLELGDSALYLCASSLSLRGVESEQYFGPGTRLTVT.

Notes on this clonotype: Since the CDR3 does not end with the conserved phenylalanine or tryptophan, this likely comes from a read error. V and J are TRBV28 and TRBJ2-1, with a possible D match to TRBD1 (6 bases). The CDR3 length is 15 residues. The V and J ends lost 2 bases and 2 bases respectively, with 10 bases between them. Germline-derived CDR1 and CDR2 are MDHEN and SYDVKM. The CDR3 nucleotides read TGTGCCAGCAGTTTAGCAGGGGCCACCTACAATGAGCAGTTCTCC. Protein sequence: CASSLAGATYNEQFS.

To note about this clonotype: A read error may produce the germline difference seen at one junction end. The chain has TRBV5-6 and TRBJ2-1; D could derive from TRBD1 or TRBD2 (5 bases each). There are 14 residues in the CDR3. In germline, CDR1 is SGHDT, CDR2 YYEEEE. CDR3 DNA sequence: TGTGCCAGCATCGGGGCAGGAGCGGACAATGAGCAGTCCTTC. Translating it yields CASIGAGADNEQSF.

Notes on this clonotype: An end of the junction differs from the germline gene, which may be a read error. This chain links TRBV12-3 or TRBV12-4 with TRBJ1-1, with 7 bases identical to TRBD1. This CDR3 has 16 residues. The CDR3 bases are TGTGCCAGTAGCCCCCATTCTGGGACAGCGAACATTGAAGCTTTCTTC. It yields the protein CASSPHSGTANIEAFF.

With respect to this clonotype: Sequence at one end of the junction differs from germline and may be a read error. The chain recombines TRBV6-2 or TRBV6-3 with TRBJ2-1, with 8 bases lining up with TRBD2. Germline CDR1 and CDR2: MNHEY and SVGEGT. The CDR3 runs to 15 residues. As DNA, the CDR3 is TGTGCCAGCAGTTCGAGCGGGAGCTCCTGCAATGAGCAGTTCTTC. Translated, it gives CASSSSGSSCNEQFF.

V and J are TRBV29-1 and TRBJ2-3, with a weak D call TRBD1 (6 bases). The CDR3 extends over 12 amino acids. CDR1 and CDR2 (germline): SQVTM, ANQGSEA. V was pared by 7 bases and J by 11 bases, with 19 bases between. This CDR3 reads CSDTRGAHRQYF. The CDR3 coding sequence is TGCAGCGACACCAGGGGCGCACATAGGCAGTATTTT.

J is TRBJ1-2 and V is TRBV4-3, with a weak D call TRBD1 (5 bases). Per germline, CDR1 LGHNA and CDR2 YSLEER. The CDR3 sequence is 14 residues long. V shed 2 bases and J shed 6 bases, with 13 bases lying between them. In DNA form, the CDR3 reads TGCGCCAGCAGCCAACCCGGGACGGAGAATGGCTACACCTTC. Its translation is CASSQPGTENGYTF.

The chain links TRBV6-2 or TRBV6-3 to TRBJ1-1; D is uncertain. The CDR3 spans 14 residues. Germline assignment: CDR1 MNHEY and CDR2 SVGEGT. CDR3 bases: TGTACCGGCAGTTACCCCTGGGTGACCCTGACGGCTTTCTTT. Its protein product is CTGSYPWVTLTAFF.

With respect to this clonotype: A junction end diverges from the germline sequence, so it may reflect a read error. The J gene is TRBJ2-5, the V gene TRBV4-1, with TRBD2 identical over 13 bases. Per the germline V gene, CDR1 is MGHRA and CDR2 is YSYEKL. This CDR3 region has 16 residues. CDR3 amino acids: CASSHNPGLAGETRYF. The CDR3 region has the DNA TGTGCCAGCAGCCATAATCCAGGACTAGCGGGAGAGACCCGGTACTTC.

The chain employs TRBV29-1 and TRBJ1-1; D might be TRBD1 (5 bases). The CDR3 has 15 amino acids. Trimming cost V 7 bases and J 0 bases, with 18 bases left between them. CDR1 is SQVTM and CDR2 is ANQGSEA in the germline V gene. The CDR3 sequence: CSGTESWGMNTEAFF. As DNA, the CDR3 is TGCAGCGGTACAGAGAGCTGGGGGATGAACACTGAAGCTTTCTTT.

This clonotype was observed many times. The rearrangement joins TRBV30 to TRBJ2-1; 15 bases align to TRBD2. The germline CDR1 and CDR2 sequences are GTSNPN and SVGIG (reference sequence). Trimming removed 6 bases from V and 4 bases from J; junction bases left unmatched: 13. This CDR3 comprises 18 residues. The CDR3 protein is CACHIGLAGGFIYNEQFF. The DNA of the CDR3 is TGTGCCTGCCACATCGGACTAGCGGGAGGGTTTATATACAATGAGCAGTTCTTC.

About this clonotype itself: One end of the junction does not line up with germline, which may come from a read error. This CDR3 reads CTSSSGGTNRPQHF. The DNA of the CDR3 is TGTACCAGCAGTTCCGGGGGAACCAATCGGCCCCAGCATTTT. The gene calls are TRBV6-2 or TRBV6-3 and TRBJ1-5; possibly TRBD1 for D (5 bases). Germline V CDR1 and CDR2: MNHEY, SVGEGT. The CDR3 consists of 14 residues.

V is TRBV4-1 and J is TRBJ2-2, with TRBD1 matching 7 bases. The CDR3 runs to 17 residues. Germline V gene sequence: CDR1 MGHRA, CDR2 YSYEKL. Trimming took 10 bases from V and 2 from J; bases not matched to a gene: 16. The CDR3 reads CAINPQTGVLNTGELFF. As DNA, the CDR3 is TGCGCCATCAACCCCCAAACAGGGGTCCTAAACACCGGGGAGCTGTTTTTT.

About this clonotype itself: Germline is not matched at one junction end, which may reflect a read error. This sequence joins TRBV29-1 and TRBJ2-5; possibly TRBD1 for D (6 bases). The CDR3 loop spans 14 amino acids. Germline-derived CDR1 and CDR2 are SQVTM and ANQGSEA. CDR3 nucleotides: TGCAGCTTTAGGACAGCTTCGTTTCAAGAGGCCCACTACTTC. Encoded protein: CSFRTASFQEAHYF.

CDR3 region: CASSTGDNTEAFF. CDR3 in DNA: TGTGCCAGCAGCACTGGGGATAATACTGAAGCTTTCTTT. This chain connects TRBV6-6 to TRBJ1-1; no clear D. The V gene's germline CDR1 is MNHNY and CDR2 SVGAGI (reference sequence). Trimming left V 6 bases short and J 5 bases short, with 13 bases between. The CDR3 is made up of 13 amino acids.

On this clonotype itself: The junction shows a germline mismatch at one end, possibly a read error. J is TRBJ2-2 and V is TRBV6-1; D is perhaps TRBD2 (5 bases). CDR1 and CDR2 (germline): MNHNS, SASEGT. The CDR3 is made up of 14 amino acids. The CDR3 DNA follows: TGTGCCAGCAAAACTCGAACTAACACCGGGGAGTTGTTTTTT. Protein product: CASKTRTNTGELFF.